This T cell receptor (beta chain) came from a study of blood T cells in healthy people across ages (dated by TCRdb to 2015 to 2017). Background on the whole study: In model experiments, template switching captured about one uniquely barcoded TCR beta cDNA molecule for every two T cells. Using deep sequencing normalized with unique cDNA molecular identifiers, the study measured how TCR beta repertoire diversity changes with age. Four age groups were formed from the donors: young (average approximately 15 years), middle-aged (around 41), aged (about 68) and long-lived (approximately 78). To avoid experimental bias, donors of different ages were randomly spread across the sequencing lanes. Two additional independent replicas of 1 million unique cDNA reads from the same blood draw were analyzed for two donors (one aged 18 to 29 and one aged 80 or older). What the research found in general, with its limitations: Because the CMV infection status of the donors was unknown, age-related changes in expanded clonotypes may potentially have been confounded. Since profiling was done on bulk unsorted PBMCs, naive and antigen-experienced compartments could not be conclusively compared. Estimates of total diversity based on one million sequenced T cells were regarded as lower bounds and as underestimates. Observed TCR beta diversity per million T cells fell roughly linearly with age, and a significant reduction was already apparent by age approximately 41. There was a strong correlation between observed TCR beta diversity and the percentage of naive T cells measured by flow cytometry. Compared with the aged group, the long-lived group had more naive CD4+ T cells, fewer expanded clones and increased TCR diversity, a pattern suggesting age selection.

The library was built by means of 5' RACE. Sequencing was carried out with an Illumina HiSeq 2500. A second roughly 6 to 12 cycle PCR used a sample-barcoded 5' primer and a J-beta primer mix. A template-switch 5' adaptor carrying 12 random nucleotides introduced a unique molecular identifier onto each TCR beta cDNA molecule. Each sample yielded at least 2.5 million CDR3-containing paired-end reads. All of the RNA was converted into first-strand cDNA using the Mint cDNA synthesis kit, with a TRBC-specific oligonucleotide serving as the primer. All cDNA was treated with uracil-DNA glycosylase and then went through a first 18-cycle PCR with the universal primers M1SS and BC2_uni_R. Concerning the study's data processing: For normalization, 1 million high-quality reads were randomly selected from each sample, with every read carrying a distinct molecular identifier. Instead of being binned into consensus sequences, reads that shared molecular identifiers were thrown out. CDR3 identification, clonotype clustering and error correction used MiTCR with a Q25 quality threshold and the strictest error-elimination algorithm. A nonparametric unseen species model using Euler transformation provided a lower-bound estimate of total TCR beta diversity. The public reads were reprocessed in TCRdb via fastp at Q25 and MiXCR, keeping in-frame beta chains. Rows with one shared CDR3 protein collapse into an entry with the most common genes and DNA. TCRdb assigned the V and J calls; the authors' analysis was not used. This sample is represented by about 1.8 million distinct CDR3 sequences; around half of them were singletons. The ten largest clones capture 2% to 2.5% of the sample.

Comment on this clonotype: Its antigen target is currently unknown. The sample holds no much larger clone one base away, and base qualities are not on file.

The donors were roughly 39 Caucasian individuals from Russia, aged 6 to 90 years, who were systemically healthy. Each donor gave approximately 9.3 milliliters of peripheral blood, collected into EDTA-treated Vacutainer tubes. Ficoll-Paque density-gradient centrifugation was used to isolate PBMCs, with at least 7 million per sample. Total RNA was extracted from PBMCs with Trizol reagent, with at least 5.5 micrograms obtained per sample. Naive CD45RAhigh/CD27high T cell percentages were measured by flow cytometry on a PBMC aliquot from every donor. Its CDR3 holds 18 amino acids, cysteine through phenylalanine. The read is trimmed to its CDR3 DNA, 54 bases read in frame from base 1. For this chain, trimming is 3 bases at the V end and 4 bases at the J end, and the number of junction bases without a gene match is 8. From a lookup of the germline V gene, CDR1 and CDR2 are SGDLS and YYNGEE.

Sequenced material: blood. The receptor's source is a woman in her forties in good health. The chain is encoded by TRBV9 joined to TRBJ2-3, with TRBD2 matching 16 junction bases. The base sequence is TGTGCCAGCAGCGCACCGGGACTAGCGGGGGGGCCAGCAGATACGCAGTATTTT. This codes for CASSAPGLAGGPADTQYF.